These 13 T cell receptor beta chains came from one sample sequenced in a study of beta chain features in type 1 diabetes. Of the isolated RNA, all was reverse transcribed, and so the sequenced material was expressed TCRB transcripts. TCRdb's table, derived via immunoSEQ multiplex PCR, lists solely in-frame clones and lacks some. The table lists around 690,000 clones, around 11% of them singletons. Study results and caveats: In every one of the four CD4+ subsets, TCRB CDR3s were moderately but significantly shorter in Type 1 diabetes patients.

Their antigens are not known. The sequenced sample consisted of naive CD4+ T cells from blood. All receptors derive from a man aged 25-40 years with type 1 diabetes.

The chain recombines TRBV5-6 with TRBJ1-3; no firm D call. CDR3 length: 14 amino acids. V lost 4 bases to trimming and J lost 1 base, with 9 bases between them. CDR1 and CDR2 from the germline V gene are SGHDT and YYEEEE. The DNA of the CDR3 is TGTGCCAGCAGCCGACCCCTATCTGGAAACACCATATATTTT. This codes for CASSRPLSGNTIYF. Full variable domain (remainder filled in from reference TRBV5-6 and TRBJ1-3): DAGVTQSPTHLIKTRGQQVTLRCSPKSGHDTVSWYQQALGQGPQFIFQYYEEEERQRGNFPDRFSGHQFPNYSSELNVNALLLGDSALYLCASSRPLSGNTIYFGEGSWLTVV.

This clone was counted a few times. The rearrangement uses TRBV14 and TRBJ2-2, with D possibly being TRBD1 or TRBD2 (5 bases each). Germline V gene lookup returns CDR1 SGHDN and CDR2 FVKESK. Trimming stripped 4 bases from V and 3 bases from J, with 18 bases between. This CDR3 region has 17 residues. The CDR3 sequence: CASSPPAARGDTGELFF. CDR3 bases: TGTGCCAGCAGCCCCCCCGCGGCCCGAGGGGACACCGGGGAGCTGTTTTTT.

This clone was seen a few times. The rearrangement links TRBV5-1 to TRBJ1-1; D gene unclear. The germline V and J ends were trimmed by 4 bases and 5 bases, with 12 bases remaining between them. CDR3 length: 13 amino acids. CDR1 is SGHRS and CDR2 is YFSETQ in the germline V gene. This CDR3 reads CASSPDLGTEAFF. The CDR3 DNA reads TGCGCCAGCAGCCCCGACCTGGGGACTGAAGCTTTCTTT.

In its sample, this clone was seen a few times. This rearrangement joins TRBV19 to TRBJ2-3, with D possibly matching TRBD1 (5 bases). Germline assignment: CDR1 LNHDA and CDR2 SQIVND (reference sequence). Trimming shortened V by 3 bases and J by 4 bases, and 8 bases separated the two germline ends. The CDR3 extends over 13 amino acids. The CDR3 bases are TGTGCCAGTAGTATTGAAGGGGCAGATACGCAGTATTTT. Translation: CASSIEGADTQYF.

The chain recombines TRBV9 with TRBJ2-3, with 14 bases that match TRBD2. The CDR3 has 16 amino acids. V dropped 4 bases and J dropped 3; count of bases not matched to a gene: 4. Germline V gene lookup returns CDR1 SGDLS and CDR2 YYNGEE. This chain's CDR3 is CASSRTSGGRTDTQYF. CDR3 in DNA: TGTGCCAGCAGCCGGACTAGCGGGGGGCGGACAGATACGCAGTATTTT.

V is TRBV29-1 and J is TRBJ1-2; no definite D call. CDR1 is SQVTM and CDR2 is ANQGSEA in the germline V gene. The CDR3 is 13 amino acids. Between the trimmed V and J ends, which lost 3 bases and 4 bases, there was a span of 12 bases. The CDR3 loop reads CSVEAQSRYGYTF. CDR3 DNA sequence: TGCAGCGTTGAGGCCCAGTCCCGCTATGGCTACACCTTC.

CDR3: CASSIEGSGEVGYTF. DNA for the CDR3: TGTGCCAGTAGTATAGAAGGCTCAGGGGAGGTTGGCTACACCTTC. The gene calls are TRBV19 and TRBJ1-2; possible D gene TRBD1, 6 bases. Trimming cost V 0 bases and J 7 bases, with 15 bases left between them. CDR1 LNHDA and CDR2 SQIVND come from the germline V gene (reference sequence). The CDR3 runs to 15 residues.

This chain uses TRBV2 with TRBJ2-7; 7 bases align to TRBD2. V lost 6 bases to trimming and J lost 6 bases; unmatched junction nucleotides: 17. CDR1 SNHLY and CDR2 FYNNEI come from the germline V gene. There are 16 residues in the CDR3. CDR3: CASSNGRTPRNSEQYF. CDR3 DNA sequence: TGTGCCAGCAGCAACGGGAGGACCCCGCGCAATAGCGAGCAGTACTTC.

This rearrangement joins TRBV7-9 to TRBJ2-6; no definite D call. The CDR3 is 15 amino acids. The germline V gene encodes CDR1 SEHNR and CDR2 FQNEAQ (reference sequence). V was clipped by 5 bases and J by 0 bases, with 8 bases between them. The CDR3 sequence is CASSHRISGANVLTF. As DNA, the CDR3 is TGTGCCAGCAGCCATCGGATCTCTGGGGCCAACGTCCTGACTTTC.

This chain links TRBV5-1 with TRBJ2-1; D is unclear. Trimming removed 0 bases from V and 10 bases from J, with 11 bases in between. Germline V gene sequence: CDR1 SGHRS, CDR2 YFSETQ. The CDR3 has 13 amino acids. The CDR3 protein is CASSLERRFEQFF. CDR3 DNA sequence: TGCGCCAGCAGCTTGGAGAGGCGTTTCGAGCAGTTCTTC.

The table lists this clone with a few counts. This chain links TRBV27 with TRBJ1-2, with TRBD1 matching 9 bases. Looked up from germline, CDR1 is MNHEY and CDR2 is SMNVEV (reference sequence). The CDR3 contains 15 residues. V was pared by 7 bases and J by 6 bases, with 12 bases of the junction left unmatched. CDR3: CASKLLGQGQDGYTF. The CDR3 DNA is TGTGCCAGCAAGCTCCTCGGACAGGGGCAGGATGGCTACACCTTC.

V usage is TRBV28 and J usage is TRBJ2-7; D not resolved. V lost 3 bases, J lost 6 bases, and 12 bases lay in between. Per germline, CDR1 MDHEN and CDR2 SYDVKM. CDR3 length: 13 residues. In nucleotides, the CDR3 is TGTGCCAGCAGTTTCCCAGGTGGTGGCGAGCAGTACTTC. Translated: CASSFPGGGEQYF.

This clone appeared a few times. This sequence joins TRBV10-3 and TRBJ2-7, with 11 bases identical to TRBD1. This CDR3 is built from 14 residues. In germline, CDR1 is ENHRY, CDR2 SYGVKD. J lost 5 bases, V lost 8 bases, and 8 bases had no gene match. CDR3 amino acids: CAIDERGQGDEQYF. The CDR3 region has the DNA TGTGCCATCGATGAGCGGGGACAGGGGGACGAGCAGTACTTC.